This paragraph reports one T cell receptor (beta chain). Some clones are missing from TCRdb's copy, which holds only in-frame ones; the method was immunoSEQ multiplex PCR. This table holds 65,000 to 75,000 clones, 80% to 85% found once. This entry comes from a study of blood T cell repertoires in COVID-19. V was pared by 2 bases and J by 6 bases, with 13 bases between. The germline CDR1 and CDR2 sequences are SGHVS and FNYEAQ. This CDR3 has 15 amino acids. The sample taken for sequencing was peripheral blood. This TCR derives from an older man with acute or convalescent COVID-19. This rearrangement joins TRBV7-6 to TRBJ2-2; tentatively, D is TRBD2 (7 bases). The CDR3 DNA follows: TGTGCCAGCAGCTTACCGGGGGGCCCGCCCGGGGAGCTGTTTTTT. Translating gives CASSLPGGPPGELFF.